Described below is a single T cell receptor (beta chain) sequence and its context. The CDR3 is 17 amino acids. Germline CDR1 reads SGHAT; CDR2 reads FQNNGV. The junction had 7 bases not matched to a gene; V was cut back by 1 base and J by 3 bases. This entry belongs to a study of OX40 agonist ivuxolimab in advanced cancers. Sequencing was performed with immunoSEQ multiplex PCR; in TCRdb, only in-frame clones are kept and a portion is missing. The table has about 19,000 clones, roughly four fifths seen once; the top ten hold around 4%. This TCR came from an adult with an advanced solid tumor such as melanoma, head and neck, liver or kidney cancer. The rearrangement uses TRBV11-2 and TRBJ2-1; TRBD2 agrees at 9 bases. Specimen: CD4+ or CD8+ T cells sorted from blood, collected in a trial of the OX40 agonist ivuxolimab. This CDR3 reads CASSLVGGLADYNEQFF. In DNA form, the CDR3 reads TGTGCCAGCAGCTTAGTAGGGGGACTAGCAGACTACAATGAGCAGTTCTTC.